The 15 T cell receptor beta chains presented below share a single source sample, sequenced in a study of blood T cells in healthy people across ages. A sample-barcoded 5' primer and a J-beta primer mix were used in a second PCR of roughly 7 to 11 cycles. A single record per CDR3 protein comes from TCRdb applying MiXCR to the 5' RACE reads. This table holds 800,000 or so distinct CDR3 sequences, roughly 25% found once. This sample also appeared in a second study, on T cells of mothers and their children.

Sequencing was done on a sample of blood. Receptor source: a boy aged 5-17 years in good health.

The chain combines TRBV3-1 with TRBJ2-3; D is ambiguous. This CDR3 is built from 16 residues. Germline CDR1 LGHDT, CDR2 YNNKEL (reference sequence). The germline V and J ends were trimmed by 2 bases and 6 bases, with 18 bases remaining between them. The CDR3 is CASSQRLAPEVDTQYF. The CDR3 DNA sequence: TGTGCCAGCAGCCAACGTCTGGCTCCCGAGGTGGATACGCAGTATTTT.

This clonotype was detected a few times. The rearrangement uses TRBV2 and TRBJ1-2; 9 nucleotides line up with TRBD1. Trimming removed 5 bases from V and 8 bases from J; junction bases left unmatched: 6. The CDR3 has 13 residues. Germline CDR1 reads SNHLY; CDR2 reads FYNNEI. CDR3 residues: CASSPTGGWGYTF. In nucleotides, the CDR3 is TGTGCCAGCAGTCCGACAGGGGGATGGGGCTACACCTTC.

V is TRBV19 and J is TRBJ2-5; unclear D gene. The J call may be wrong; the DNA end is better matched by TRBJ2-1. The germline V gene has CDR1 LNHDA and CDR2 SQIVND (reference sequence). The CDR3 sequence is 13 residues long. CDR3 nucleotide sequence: TGTGCCAGTAGGCGCAATCTTGGCGATGAGCAGTTCTTC. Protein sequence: CASRRNLGDEQFF.

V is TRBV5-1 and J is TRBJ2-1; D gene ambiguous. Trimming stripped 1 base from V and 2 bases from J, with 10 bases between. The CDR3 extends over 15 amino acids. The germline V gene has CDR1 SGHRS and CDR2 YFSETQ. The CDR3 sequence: CASSLLPGTYNEQFF. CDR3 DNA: TGCGCCAGCAGCTTGCTGCCGGGTACCTACAATGAGCAGTTCTTC.

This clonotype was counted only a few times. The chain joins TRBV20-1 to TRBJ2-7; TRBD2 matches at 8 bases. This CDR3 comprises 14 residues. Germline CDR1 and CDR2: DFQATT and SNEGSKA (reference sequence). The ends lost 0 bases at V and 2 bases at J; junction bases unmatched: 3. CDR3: CSARDRAGAYEQYF. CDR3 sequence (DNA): TGCAGTGCTAGAGATCGAGCGGGGGCCTACGAGCAGTACTTC.

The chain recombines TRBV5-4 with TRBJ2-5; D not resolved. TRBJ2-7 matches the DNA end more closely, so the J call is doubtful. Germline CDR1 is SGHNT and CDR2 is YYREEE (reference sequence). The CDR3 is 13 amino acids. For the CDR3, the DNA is TGTGCCAGCAGCTTGCGCAGCACCTACGAGCAGTACTTC. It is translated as CASSLRSTYEQYF.

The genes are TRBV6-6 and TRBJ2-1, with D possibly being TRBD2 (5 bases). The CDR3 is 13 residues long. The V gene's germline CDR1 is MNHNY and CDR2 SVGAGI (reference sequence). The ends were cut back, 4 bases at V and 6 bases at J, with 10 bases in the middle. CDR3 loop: CASSFTAVNEQFF. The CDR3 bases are TGTGCCAGCAGTTTCACAGCGGTCAATGAGCAGTTCTTC.

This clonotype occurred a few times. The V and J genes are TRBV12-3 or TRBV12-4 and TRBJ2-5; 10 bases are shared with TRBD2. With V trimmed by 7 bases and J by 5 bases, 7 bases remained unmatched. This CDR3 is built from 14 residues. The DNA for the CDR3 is TGTGCCAGCACAACGGGACTAGCGCTTGAGACCCAGTACTTC. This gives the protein CASTTGLALETQYF.

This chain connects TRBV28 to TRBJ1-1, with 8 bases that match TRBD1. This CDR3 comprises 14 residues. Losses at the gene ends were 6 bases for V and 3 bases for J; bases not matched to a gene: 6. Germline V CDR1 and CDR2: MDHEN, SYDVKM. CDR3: CASRRTGFDTEAFF. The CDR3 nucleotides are TGTGCCAGCAGGCGGACAGGGTTCGACACTGAAGCTTTCTTT. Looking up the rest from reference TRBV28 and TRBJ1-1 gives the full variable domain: DVKVTQSSRYLVKRTGEKVFLECVQDMDHENMFWYRQDPGLGLRLIYFSYDVKMKEKGDIPEGYSVSREKKERFSLILESASTNQTSMYLCASRRTGFDTEAFFGQGTRLTVV.

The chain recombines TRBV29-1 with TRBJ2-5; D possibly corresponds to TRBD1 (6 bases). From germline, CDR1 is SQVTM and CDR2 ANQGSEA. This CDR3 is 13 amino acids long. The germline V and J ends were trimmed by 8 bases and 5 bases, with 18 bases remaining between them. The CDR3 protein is CSLRTGIEETQYF. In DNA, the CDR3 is TGCAGCCTCCGTACAGGGATCGAGGAGACCCAGTACTTC.

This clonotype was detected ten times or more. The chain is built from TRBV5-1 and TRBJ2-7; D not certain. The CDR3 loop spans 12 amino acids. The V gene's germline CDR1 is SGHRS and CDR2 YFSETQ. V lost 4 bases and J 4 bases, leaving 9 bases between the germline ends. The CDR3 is CASSTDGYEQYF. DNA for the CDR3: TGCGCCAGCAGCACGGACGGTTACGAGCAGTACTTC.

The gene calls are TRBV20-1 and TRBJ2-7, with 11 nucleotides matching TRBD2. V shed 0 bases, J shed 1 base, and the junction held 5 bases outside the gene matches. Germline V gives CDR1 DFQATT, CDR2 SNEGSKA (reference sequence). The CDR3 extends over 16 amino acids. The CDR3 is CSARDLAGGISYEQYF. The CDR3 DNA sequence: TGCAGTGCTAGAGACTTAGCGGGGGGGATTTCCTACGAGCAGTACTTC.

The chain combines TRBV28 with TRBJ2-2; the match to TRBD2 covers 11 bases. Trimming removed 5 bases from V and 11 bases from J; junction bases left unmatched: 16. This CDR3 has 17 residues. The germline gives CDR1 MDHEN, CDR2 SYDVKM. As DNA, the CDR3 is TGTGCCAGCAGTCAGAGACTAGCGGGAAATTTGGGAGGAGAGCTGTTTTTT. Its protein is CASSQRLAGNLGGELFF.

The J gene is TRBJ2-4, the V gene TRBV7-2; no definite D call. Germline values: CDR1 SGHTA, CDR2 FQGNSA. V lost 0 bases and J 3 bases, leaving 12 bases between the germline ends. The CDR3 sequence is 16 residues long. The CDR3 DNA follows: TGTGCCAGCAGCTTAGCTTGGGAAACGGGCAAAAACATTCAGTACTTC. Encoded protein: CASSLAWETGKNIQYF.

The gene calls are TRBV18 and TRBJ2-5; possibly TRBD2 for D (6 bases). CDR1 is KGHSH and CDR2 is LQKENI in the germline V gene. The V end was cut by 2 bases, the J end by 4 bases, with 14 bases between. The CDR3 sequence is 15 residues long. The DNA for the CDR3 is TGTGCCAGCTCACCAGTGCCGGGAGAGGGAGAGACCCAGTACTTC. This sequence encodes CASSPVPGEGETQYF.